These T cell receptor beta chains were read from a single sample in a study of CD8 T cells in ankylosing spondylitis. One entry per CDR3 protein results from TCRdb running MiXCR on the 5' RACE reads. The repertoire holds approximately 30,000 distinct CDR3 sequences, with roughly 7.9% as singletons. Sequenced sample: blood. These TCRs come from a male donor with ankylosing spondylitis or in good health (not recorded which). The CDR3 runs from the conserved cysteine through the conserved F or W. D genes are given only for firm matches. Size is stated for part of the rows, as once, few or many counts, or as a class when the clone is expanded.

V gene	D gene	clone size	J gene	CDR3 DNA	CDR3 protein
TRBV12-3/TRBV12-4	.	.	TRBJ2-3	TGTGCCAGCAGTTTGGAGTATGGCGGCCGCACAGATACGCAGTATTTT	CASSLEYGGRTDTQYF
TRBV12-3/TRBV12-4	.	.	TRBJ1-4	TGTGCCAGCAGTCGGCGAGGAGGGACGAATGAAAAACTGTTTTTT	CASSRRGGTNEKLFF
TRBV20-1	TRBD2	few	TRBJ2-1	TGCAGTGCCCTTCCCCTAGCGGGAGGGCAGGCTGAGCAGTTCTTC	CSALPLAGGQAEQFF
TRBV7-2	.	few	TRBJ2-2	TGTGCCAGCAGCCCCGATTACACCGGGGAGCTGTTTTTT	CASSPDYTGELFF
TRBV12-3/TRBV12-4	.	many	TRBJ1-3	TGTGCCAGCAGACCCGGGGGAAGCTCTGGAAACACCATATATTTT	CASRPGGSSGNTIYF
TRBV7-9	.	.	TRBJ2-2	TGTGCCAGCAGCTTTGTCACGGCCTCTACGAACACCGGGGAGCTGTTTTTT	CASSFVTASTNTGELFF
TRBV7-2	.	many	TRBJ2-1	TGTGCCAGCAGCCCATCTCTAGCCCTCGAACACAATGAGCAGTTCTTC	CASSPSLALEHNEQFF
TRBV4-3	TRBD1	few	TRBJ2-2	TGCGCCAGCAGCCAAGAGTCAATTGACAGGGTTTACACCGGGGAGCTGTTTTTT	CASSQESIDRVYTGELFF
TRBV11-3	.	many	TRBJ2-2	TGTGCCAGCAGCTTAGGGGGAGCGAACACCGGGGAGCTGTTTTTT	CASSLGGANTGELFF
TRBV12-3/TRBV12-4	.	.	TRBJ2-3	TGTGCCAGCAGCCAACTAGCACATACGCAGTATTTT	CASSQLAHTQYF
TRBV20-1	.	many	TRBJ2-3	TGCAGTGCTAGTCCAGGGGATACGCAGTATTTT	CSASPGDTQYF
TRBV29-1	.	.	TRBJ1-2	TGCAGCGTTGTTAGTATGGTCGACTATGGCTACACCTTC	CSVVSMVDYGYTF
TRBV29-1	.	many	TRBJ2-2	TGCAGCGTTCAGCCTTACCTAAACACCGGGGAGCTGTTTTTT	CSVQPYLNTGELFF
TRBV7-3	.	many	TRBJ2-1	TGTGCCAGCAGCGTCGGGGGGCAGTCCTACAATGAGCAGTTCTTC	CASSVGGQSYNEQFF
TRBV4-1	.	.	TRBJ1-2	TGCGCCAGCAGCCAAGATTACTCACGGGAGGGGCTTCGGGGCTACACCTTC	CASSQDYSREGLRGYTF
TRBV28	.	.	TRBJ1-4	TGTGCCAGCAGGCCCGGTCAGGGGAGGATTAATGAAAAACTGTTTTTT	CASRPGQGRINEKLFF
TRBV19	.	.	TRBJ1-1	TGTGCCAGTAGTATGCGAAACACTGAAGCTTTCTTT	CASSMRNTEAFF
TRBV20-1	.	few	TRBJ2-2	TGCAGTGCTAGACGGACCGTGGGGGGTGCGAACACCGGGGAGCTGTTTTTT	CSARRTVGGANTGELFF
TRBV6-1	.	.	TRBJ1-2	TGTGCCAGCAGCAGCCGCTATGGGGGAGCTAACTATGGCTACACCTTC	CASSSRYGGANYGYTF
TRBV4-1	TRBD1	.	TRBJ1-4	TGCGCCAGCAGCCTAGGACAGGGCGGGGGTGAAAAACTGTTTTTT	CASSLGQGGGEKLFF
TRBV7-2	.	many	TRBJ1-5	TGTGCCAGCAGCTTAGAGTACAATCAGCCCCAGCATTTT	CASSLEYNQPQHF
TRBV5-1	.	.	TRBJ2-5	TGCGCCAGCAGCGTCGCGATGGGGGAGACCCAGTACTTC	CASSVAMGETQYF
TRBV4-3	TRBD1	many	TRBJ2-5	TGCGCCAGCAGCCAAGTGGCAGGGGGTGTTGAGACCCAGTACTTC	CASSQVAGGVETQYF
TRBV4-3	TRBD1	few	TRBJ1-1	TGCGCCAGCAGCCAGGATCCAGGGGGCGCACAGAACACTGAAGCTTTCTTT	CASSQDPGGAQNTEAFF
TRBV11-3	.	.	TRBJ2-1	TGTGCCAGCAGCGGTGGGGGGGCCACCTACAATGAGCAGTTCTTC	CASSGGGATYNEQFF
TRBV25-1	TRBD2	.	TRBJ2-3	TGTGCCAGCAGTGAGGGCAGACTAGCGGCGACAGATACGCAGTATTTT	CASSEGRLAATDTQYF
TRBV10-3	TRBD1	many	TRBJ1-5	TGTGCCATCAGTGATTCCGACAGGGGCTATCAGCCCCAGCATTTT	CAISDSDRGYQPQHF
TRBV6-6	TRBD1	few	TRBJ1-1	TGTGCCAGCAGTGACAGGGGGGGGAACACTGAAGCTTTCTTT	CASSDRGGNTEAFF
TRBV6-2/TRBV6-3	TRBD1	.	TRBJ1-2	TGTGCCAGCAGTGGCGGGACAGTTGGTGGCTACACCTTC	CASSGGTVGGYTF
TRBV9	.	.	TRBJ1-5	TGTGCCAGCAGCGTAGCGGGTAGCAATCAGCCCCAGCATTTT	CASSVAGSNQPQHF
TRBV29-1	TRBD2	.	TRBJ2-7	TGCAGCGGAAGGACTAGCGGGACAACCTACGAGCAGTACTTC	CSGRTSGTTYEQYF
TRBV7-3	TRBD1	.	TRBJ2-4	TGTGCCAGCAGCCAGGACAGGGATGACATTCAGTACTTC	CASSQDRDDIQYF
TRBV6-4	.	few	TRBJ1-1	TGTGCCAGCAGTGTAAGCGTGAACACTGAAGCTTTCTTT	CASSVSVNTEAFF
TRBV29-1	.	.	TRBJ2-2	TGCAGCGTCCGCCAAAACACCGGGGAGCTGTTTTTT	CSVRQNTGELFF
TRBV11-2	.	.	TRBJ2-3	TGTGCCAGCAGCTTAGAGATGGGGAGCACAGATACGCAGTATTTT	CASSLEMGSTDTQYF
TRBV29-1	TRBD2	.	TRBJ2-2	TGCAGCGTTGTGTTAGCGGGGGGGACCGGGGAGCTGTTTTTT	CSVVLAGGTGELFF
TRBV4-3	.	.	TRBJ1-6	TGCGCCAGCAGCCAAACAGGGAAACCCCTCCACTTT	CASSQTGKPLHF
TRBV7-2	.	few	TRBJ1-2	TGTGCCAGCAGCTTAGCTCCTGGCTACACCTTC	CASSLAPGYTF
TRBV5-4	TRBD2	many	TRBJ2-1	TGTGCCAGCAGCTTGGGCGGGACTAGCGGGAAGAATGAGCAGTTCTTC	CASSLGGTSGKNEQFF
TRBV7-9	.	few	TRBJ1-5	TGTGCCAGCAGCTTATGGCGGGGGAATGGTGGTATTCAGCCCCAGCATTTT	CASSLWRGNGGIQPQHF
TRBV28	.	many	TRBJ1-3	TGTGCCAGCAGTTTAATAGGGGCCGCAAACACCATATATTTT	CASSLIGAANTIYF
TRBV20-1	TRBD2	.	TRBJ2-2	TGCAGTGCTCCCGGGACTAGCGGGAGGACCGGGGAGCTGTTTTTT	CSAPGTSGRTGELFF
TRBV20-1	TRBD1	.	TRBJ1-5	TGCAGTGGAACGACAGGGGGCGCTTATCAGCCCCAGCATTTT	CSGTTGGAYQPQHF
TRBV7-8	TRBD1	.	TRBJ1-5	TGTGCCAGCAGCTTTGGGACAGGGAGAAGCAATCAGCCCCAGCATTTT	CASSFGTGRSNQPQHF
TRBV7-2	TRBD2	.	TRBJ2-3	TGTGCCAGCAGCCCGCGGGGGGGCGGAGATACGCAGTATTTT	CASSPRGGGDTQYF
TRBV11-2	TRBD2	.	TRBJ2-1	TGTGCCAGCAGCACAACTAGCGGGGGATGGAATGAGCAGTTCTTC	CASSTTSGGWNEQFF
TRBV21-1	.	few	TRBJ2-1	TGTGCCAGCAGCCTACTAGCGGGAGGGTGCAATGAGCAGTTCTTC	CASSLLAGGCNEQFF
TRBV7-2	TRBD1	.	TRBJ2-5	TGTGCCAGCAGCTTAGCGTCGACAGGGGGTTGGGAGACCCAGTACTTC	CASSLASTGGWETQYF
TRBV20-1	.	.	TRBJ1-1	TGCAGTGCTATCGCCTTTTATGGGCCGAACACTGAAGCTTTCTTT	CSAIAFYGPNTEAFF
TRBV30	.	.	TRBJ2-5	TGTGCCTGGAGTGGTGGAGGGATTCAAGAGACCCAGTACTTC	CAWSGGGIQETQYF
TRBV5-4	TRBD1	.	TRBJ1-1	TGTGCCAGCAGCTTGAGGACAGGACTTGAAGCTTTCTTT	CASSLRTGLEAFF
TRBV4-3	.	few	TRBJ2-1	TGCGCCAGCAGCCCCAAGTGGGATAAGTCCTACAATGAGCAGTTCTTC	CASSPKWDKSYNEQFF
TRBV29-1	.	few	TRBJ2-3	TGCAGCGTCACGCCCCGGGTGGCAGATACGCAGTATTTT	CSVTPRVADTQYF